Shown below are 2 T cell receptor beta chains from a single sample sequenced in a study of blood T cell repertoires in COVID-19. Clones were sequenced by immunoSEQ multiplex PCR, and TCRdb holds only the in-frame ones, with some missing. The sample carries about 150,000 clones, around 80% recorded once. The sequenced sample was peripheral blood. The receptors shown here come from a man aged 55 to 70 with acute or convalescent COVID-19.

The CDR3 loop reads CASSGTAGIGEQYF. The DNA for the CDR3 is TGTGCCAGCAGCGGAACAGCAGGGATCGGCGAGCAGTACTTC. V and J are TRBV9 and TRBJ2-7; a weak D match, TRBD1 (5 bases). V lost 3 bases to trimming and J lost 6 bases, with 16 bases between them. In germline, CDR1 is SGDLS, CDR2 YYNGEE. The CDR3 contains 14 residues.

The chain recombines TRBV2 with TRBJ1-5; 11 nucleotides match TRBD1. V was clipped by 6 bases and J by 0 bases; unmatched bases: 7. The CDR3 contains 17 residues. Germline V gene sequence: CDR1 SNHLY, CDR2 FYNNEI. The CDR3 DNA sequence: TGTGCCAGCAGGGGACAGGGGGGGAATTATAGCAATCAGCCCCAGCATTTT. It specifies CASRGQGGNYSNQPQHF. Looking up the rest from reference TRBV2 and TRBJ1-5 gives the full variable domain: EPEVTQTPSHQVTQMGQEVILRCVPISNHLYFYWYRQILGQKVEFLVSFYNNEISEKSEIFDDQFSVERPDGSNFTLKIRSTKLEDSAMYFCASRGQGGNYSNQPQHFGDGTRLSIL.